This TCR beta chain was identified during a study of graft-versus-host responses after intestinal transplantation. In the study overall: Uniformly, recipients were administered anti-thymocyte globulin induction with subsequent tacrolimus and steroids for 3 to 4 years.

On this clone: Its antigen is unknown.

This CDR3 comprises 15 residues. With 7 bases removed from V and 6 bases from J, the gap between germline ends came to 19 bases. In germline, CDR1 is MNHNS, CDR2 SASEGT. General observations from the study: With peak circulating GvH clone levels came an association with early post-transplant HvG declines. The recipient marrow held GvH clones, and some of them showed up first in ileum or blood.

Libraries were prepared by immunoSEQ multiplex PCR; TCRdb keeps only in-frame clonotypes and omits some of them. The sample holds about 150,000 clones, roughly 91% seen once. The chain uses TRBV6-1 and TRBJ1-5, with TRBD1 as a possible D gene (5 bases). This clonotype was sampled from a human donor who received an intestinal transplant. The sequences come from unstimulated CD4+ T cells sorted from spleen or lymph node cells, collected before intestinal transplant. CDR3 protein: CASTGGGAGGQPQHF. DNA of the CDR3: TGTGCCAGCACAGGTGGTGGTGCCGGGGGTCAGCCCCAGCATTTT.